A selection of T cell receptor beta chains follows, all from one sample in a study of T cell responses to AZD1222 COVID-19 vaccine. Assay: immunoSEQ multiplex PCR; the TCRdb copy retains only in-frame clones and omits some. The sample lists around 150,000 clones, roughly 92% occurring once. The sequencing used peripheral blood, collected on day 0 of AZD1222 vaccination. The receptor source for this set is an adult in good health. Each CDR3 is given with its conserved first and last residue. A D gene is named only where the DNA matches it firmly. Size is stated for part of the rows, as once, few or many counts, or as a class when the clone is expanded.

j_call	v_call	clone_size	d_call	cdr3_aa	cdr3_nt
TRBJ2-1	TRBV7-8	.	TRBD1	CASSATRQGASHEQFF	TGTGCCAGCAGCGCCACCAGACAGGGGGCAAGCCATGAGCAGTTCTTC
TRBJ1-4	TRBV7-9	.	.	CASSLGQQGRTNEKLFF	TGTGCCAGCAGCTTAGGGCAACAGGGCCGTACTAATGAAAAACTGTTTTTT
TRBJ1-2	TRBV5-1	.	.	CASSPGDRQGGYTF	TGCGCCAGCAGCCCTGGCGACAGGCAGGGTGGCTACACCTTC
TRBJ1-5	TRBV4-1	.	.	CASSQDLYSRQPQHF	TGCGCCAGCAGCCAAGATCTGTACTCACGCCAGCCCCAGCATTTT
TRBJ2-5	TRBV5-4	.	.	CASSPRGSGETQYF	TGTGCCAGCAGTCCGAGGGGAAGCGGAGAGACCCAGTACTTC
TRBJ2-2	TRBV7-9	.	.	CASSPSTNTGELFF	TGTGCCAGCAGCCCGTCCACCAACACCGGGGAGCTGTTTTTT
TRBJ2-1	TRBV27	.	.	CASSLEGRNNEQFF	TGTGCCAGCAGTTTAGAGGGGAGGAACAATGAGCAGTTCTTC
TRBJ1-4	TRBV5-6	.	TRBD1	CASSSRQGWAEKLFF	TGTGCCAGCAGCTCAAGACAGGGATGGGCCGAAAAACTGTTTTTT
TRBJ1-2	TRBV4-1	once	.	CASSRWDTNYGYTF	TGCGCCAGCAGCCGTTGGGACACTAACTATGGCTACACCTTC
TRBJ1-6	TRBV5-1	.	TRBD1	CASSLDRGIIGNSPLHF	TGCGCCAGCAGCTTGGACAGGGGCATCATAGGCAATTCACCCCTCCACTTT
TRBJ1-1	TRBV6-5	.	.	CASSYLTEAFF	TGTGCCAGCAGTTACTTGACTGAAGCTTTCTTT
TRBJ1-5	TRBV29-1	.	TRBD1	CSVETGAINQPQHF	TGCAGCGTCGAGACAGGGGCGATCAATCAGCCCCAGCATTTT
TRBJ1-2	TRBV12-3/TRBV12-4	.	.	CASSGGRGYTF	TGTGCCAGCAGCGGGGGACGTGGCTACACCTTC
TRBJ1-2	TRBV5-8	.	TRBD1	CASLAETGGDYGYTF	TGTGCCAGCTTGGCTGAGACAGGGGGAGACTATGGCTACACCTTC
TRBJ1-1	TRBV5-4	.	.	CASSFLAGNPEAFF	TGTGCCAGCAGCTTCTTGGCGGGGAACCCTGAAGCTTTCTTT